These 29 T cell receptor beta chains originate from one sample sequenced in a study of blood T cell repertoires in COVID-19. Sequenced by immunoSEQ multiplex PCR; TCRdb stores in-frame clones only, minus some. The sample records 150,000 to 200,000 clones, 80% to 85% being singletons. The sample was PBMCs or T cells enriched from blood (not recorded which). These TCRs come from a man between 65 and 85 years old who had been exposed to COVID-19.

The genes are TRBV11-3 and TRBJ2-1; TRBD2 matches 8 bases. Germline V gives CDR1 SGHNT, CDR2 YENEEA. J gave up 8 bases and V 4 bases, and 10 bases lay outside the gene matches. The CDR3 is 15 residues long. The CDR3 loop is CASSSQAGVGDEQFF. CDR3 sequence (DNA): TGTGCCAGCAGCTCCCAAGCGGGAGTAGGCGATGAGCAGTTCTTC.

This CDR3 is CASSHPISGTGGGYGYTF. Written as DNA, the CDR3 is TGTGCCAGTAGCCACCCAATCTCCGGGACAGGGGGCGGCTATGGCTACACCTTC. This chain links TRBV19 with TRBJ1-2, with TRBD1 identical over 12 bases. Losses at the gene ends were 6 bases for V and 4 bases for J; bases not matched to a gene: 15. The CDR3 consists of 18 residues. Germline CDR1 LNHDA, CDR2 SQIVND (reference sequence). Together with reference TRBV19 and TRBJ1-2, the CDR3 gives the full variable domain: DGGITQSPKYLFRKEGQNVTLSCEQNLNHDAMYWYRQDPGQGLRLIYYSQIVNDFQKGDIAEGYSVSREKKESFPLTVTSAQKNPTAFYLCASSHPISGTGGGYGYTFGSGTRLTVV.

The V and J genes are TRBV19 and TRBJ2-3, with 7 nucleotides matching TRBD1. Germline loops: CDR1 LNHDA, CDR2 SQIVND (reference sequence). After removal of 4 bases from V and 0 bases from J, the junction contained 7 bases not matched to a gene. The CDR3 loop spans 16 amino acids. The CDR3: CASSTTGTLSTDTQYF. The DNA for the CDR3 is TGTGCCAGTAGTACGACAGGGACCCTTAGCACAGATACGCAGTATTTT.

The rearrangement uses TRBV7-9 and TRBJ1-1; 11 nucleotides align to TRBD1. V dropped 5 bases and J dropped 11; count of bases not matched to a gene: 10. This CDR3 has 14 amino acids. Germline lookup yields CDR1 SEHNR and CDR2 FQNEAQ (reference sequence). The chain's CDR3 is CASSISGQGAQAFF. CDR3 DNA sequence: TGTGCCAGCAGCATCTCCGGACAGGGGGCTCAGGCTTTCTTT. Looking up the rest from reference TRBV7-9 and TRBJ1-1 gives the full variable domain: DTGVSQNPRHKITKRGQNVTFRCDPISEHNRLYWYRQTLGQGPEFLTYFQNEAQLEKSRLLSDRFSAERPKGSFSTLEIQRTEQGDSAMYLCASSISGQGAQAFFGQGTRLTVV.

CDR3 nucleotides: TGTGCCAGTAGTTTAACGAAAAATCCGACAATCCAGCATTTT. It is translated as CASSLTKNPTIQHF. The V call is TRBV19, the J call TRBJ1-5; D is unclear. Germline V gene data show CDR1 as LNHDA and CDR2 as SQIVND (reference sequence). The CDR3 spans 14 residues. V lost 5 bases and J 12 bases, leaving 20 bases between the germline ends.

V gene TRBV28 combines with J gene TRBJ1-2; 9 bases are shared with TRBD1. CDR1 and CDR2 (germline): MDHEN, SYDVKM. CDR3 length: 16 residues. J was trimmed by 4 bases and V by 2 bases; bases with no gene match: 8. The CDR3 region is CASSLGTGRRVYGYTF. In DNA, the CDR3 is TGTGCCAGCAGTTTAGGGACAGGGAGGAGAGTCTATGGCTACACCTTC.

CDR3 bases: TGTGCCTGGGGGGACAGGGCTAATCAGCCCCAGCATTTT. It codes for CAWGDRANQPQHF. This chain uses TRBV30 with TRBJ1-5; the match to TRBD1 covers 9 bases. The germline V gene encodes CDR1 GTSNPN and CDR2 SVGIG (reference sequence). The CDR3 has 13 amino acids. V lost 5 bases and J lost 4; bases outside the gene matches: 3.

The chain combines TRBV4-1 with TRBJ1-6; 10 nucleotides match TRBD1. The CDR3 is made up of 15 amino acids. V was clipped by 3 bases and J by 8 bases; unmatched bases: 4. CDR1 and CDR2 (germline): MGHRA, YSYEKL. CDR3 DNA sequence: TGCGCCAGCAGCCACACCGGGACAGGGGATTCACCCCTCCACTTT. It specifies CASSHTGTGDSPLHF.

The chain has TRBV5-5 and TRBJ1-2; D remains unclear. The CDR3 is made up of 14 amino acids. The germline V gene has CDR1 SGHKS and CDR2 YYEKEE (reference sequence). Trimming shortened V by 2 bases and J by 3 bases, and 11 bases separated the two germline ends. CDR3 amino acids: CASSFDSGDYGYTF. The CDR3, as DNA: TGTGCCAGCAGCTTTGACTCGGGAGACTATGGCTACACCTTC.

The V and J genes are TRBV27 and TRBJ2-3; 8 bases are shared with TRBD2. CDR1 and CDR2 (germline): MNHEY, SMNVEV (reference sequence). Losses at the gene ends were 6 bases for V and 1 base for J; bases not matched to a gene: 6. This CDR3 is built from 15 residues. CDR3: CASSQRSGGTDTQYF. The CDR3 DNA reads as TGTGCCAGCAGCCAACGTAGCGGGGGCACAGATACGCAGTATTTT.

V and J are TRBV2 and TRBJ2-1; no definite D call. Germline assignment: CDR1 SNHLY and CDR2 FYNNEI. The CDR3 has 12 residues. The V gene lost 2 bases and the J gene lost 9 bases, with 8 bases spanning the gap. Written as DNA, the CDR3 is TGTGCCAGCAGTGAAATCCAGCGTGAGCAGTTCTTC. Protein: CASSEIQREQFF.

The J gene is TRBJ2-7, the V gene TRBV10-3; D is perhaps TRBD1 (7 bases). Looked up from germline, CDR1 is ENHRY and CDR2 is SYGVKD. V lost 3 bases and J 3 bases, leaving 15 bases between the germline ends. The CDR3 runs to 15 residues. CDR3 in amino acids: CAISDFRQGGYEQYF. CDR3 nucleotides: TGTGCCATCAGTGACTTTCGGCAGGGGGGCTACGAGCAGTACTTC.

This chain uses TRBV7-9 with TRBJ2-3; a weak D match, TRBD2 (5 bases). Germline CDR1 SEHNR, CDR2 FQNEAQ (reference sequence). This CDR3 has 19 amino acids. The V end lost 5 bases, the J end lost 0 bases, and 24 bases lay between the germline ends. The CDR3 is CASSPLAFSAPASTDTQYF. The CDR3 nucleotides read TGTGCCAGCAGCCCCCTAGCCTTTTCGGCACCCGCTAGCACAGATACGCAGTATTTT.

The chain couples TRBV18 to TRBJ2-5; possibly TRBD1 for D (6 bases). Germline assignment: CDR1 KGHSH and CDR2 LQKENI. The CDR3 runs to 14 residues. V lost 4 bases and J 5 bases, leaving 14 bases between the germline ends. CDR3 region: CASSRQEGTETQYF. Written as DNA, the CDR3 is TGTGCCAGCTCACGACAGGAAGGAACGGAGACCCAGTACTTC.

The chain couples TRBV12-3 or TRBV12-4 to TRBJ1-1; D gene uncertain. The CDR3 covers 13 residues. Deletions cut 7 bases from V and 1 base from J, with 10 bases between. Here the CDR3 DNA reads TGTGCCAGCAATCATCCCCCGAACACTGAAGCTTTCTTT. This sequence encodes CASNHPPNTEAFF.

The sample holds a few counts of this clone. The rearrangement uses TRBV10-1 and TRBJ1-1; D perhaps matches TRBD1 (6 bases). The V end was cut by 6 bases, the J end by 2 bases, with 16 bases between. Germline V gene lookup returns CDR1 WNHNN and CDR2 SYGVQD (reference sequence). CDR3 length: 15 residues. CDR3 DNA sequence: TGCGCCAGCAGAAAAGACAGGACCTCTAACACTGAAGCTTTCTTT. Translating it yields CASRKDRTSNTEAFF.

CDR3: CASRLTSGPFNEQFF. In DNA, the CDR3 is TGTGCCAGCAGGCTTACTAGCGGACCTTTCAATGAGCAGTTCTTC. This chain connects TRBV28 to TRBJ2-1, with 8 bases identical to TRBD2. Trimming at V came to 6 bases and at J to 6 bases, leaving 10 bases not matched to a gene. CDR3 size: 15 residues. The germline CDR1 and CDR2 sequences are MDHEN and SYDVKM.

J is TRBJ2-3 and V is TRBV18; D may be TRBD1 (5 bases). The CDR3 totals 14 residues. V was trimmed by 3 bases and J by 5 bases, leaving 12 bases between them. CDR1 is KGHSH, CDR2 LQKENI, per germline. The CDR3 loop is CASSPQGHQDTQYF. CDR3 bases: TGTGCCAGCTCACCTCAGGGTCATCAAGATACGCAGTATTTT.

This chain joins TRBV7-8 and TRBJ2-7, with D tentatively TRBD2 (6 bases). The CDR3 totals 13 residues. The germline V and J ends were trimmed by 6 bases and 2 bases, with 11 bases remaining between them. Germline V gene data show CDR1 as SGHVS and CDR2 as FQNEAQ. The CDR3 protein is CASSPGRTYEQYF. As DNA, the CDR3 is TGTGCCAGCAGTCCGGGGAGGACCTACGAGCAGTACTTC.

The CDR3 nucleotides are TGTGCCAGCAGCTTAGCGCAAGTAGCGGGGAACACCGGGGAGCTGTTTTTT. It is translated as CASSLAQVAGNTGELFF. The chain links TRBV7-6 to TRBJ2-2, with TRBD2 identical over 7 bases. Germline CDR1 and CDR2: SGHVS and FNYEAQ. The length of the CDR3 is 17 residues. The junction had 5 bases not matched to a gene; V was cut back by 0 bases and J by 1 base.

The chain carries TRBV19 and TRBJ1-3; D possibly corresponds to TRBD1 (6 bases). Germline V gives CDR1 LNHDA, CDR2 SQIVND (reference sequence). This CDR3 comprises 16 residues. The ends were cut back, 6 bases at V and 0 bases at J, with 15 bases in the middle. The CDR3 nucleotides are TGTGCCAGTAGAGGAGACGACAGGCTCTCTGGAAACACCATATATTTT. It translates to CASRGDDRLSGNTIYF.

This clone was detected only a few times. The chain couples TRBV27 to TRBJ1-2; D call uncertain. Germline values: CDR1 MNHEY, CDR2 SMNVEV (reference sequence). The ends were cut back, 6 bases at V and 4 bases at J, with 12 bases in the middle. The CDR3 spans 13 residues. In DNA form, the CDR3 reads TGTGCCAGCAGCACTGCGGGGAGCTATGGCTACACCTTC. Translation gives CASSTAGSYGYTF.

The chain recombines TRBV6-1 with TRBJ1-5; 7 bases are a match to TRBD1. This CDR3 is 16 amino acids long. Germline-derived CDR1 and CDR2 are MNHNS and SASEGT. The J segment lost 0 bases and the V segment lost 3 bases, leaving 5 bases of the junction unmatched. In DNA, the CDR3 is TGTGCCAGCAGTGAGGGGACAGAGAATAGCAATCAGCCCCAGCATTTT. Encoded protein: CASSEGTENSNQPQHF.

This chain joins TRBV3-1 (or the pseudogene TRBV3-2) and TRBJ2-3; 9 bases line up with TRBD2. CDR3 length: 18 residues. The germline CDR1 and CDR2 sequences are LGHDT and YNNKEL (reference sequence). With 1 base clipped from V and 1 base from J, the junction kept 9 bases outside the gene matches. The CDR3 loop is CASSQVPSGVSGTDTQYF. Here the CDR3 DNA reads TGTGCCAGCAGCCAAGTCCCTAGCGGGGTCTCCGGCACAGATACGCAGTATTTT.

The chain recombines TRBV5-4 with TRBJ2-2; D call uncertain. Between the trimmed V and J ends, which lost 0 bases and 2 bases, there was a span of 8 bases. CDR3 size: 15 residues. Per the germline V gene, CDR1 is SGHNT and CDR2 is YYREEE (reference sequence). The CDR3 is CASSLAQTNTGELFF. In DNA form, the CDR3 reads TGTGCCAGCAGCTTGGCACAGACCAACACCGGGGAGCTGTTTTTT.

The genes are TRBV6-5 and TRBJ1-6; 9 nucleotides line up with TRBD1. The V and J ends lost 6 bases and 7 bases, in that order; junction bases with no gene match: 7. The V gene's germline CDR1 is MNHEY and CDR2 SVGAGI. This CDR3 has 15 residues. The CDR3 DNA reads TGTGCCAGCAGCCAGGACAGGGGTGGCAATTCACCCCTCCACTTT. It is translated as CASSQDRGGNSPLHF.

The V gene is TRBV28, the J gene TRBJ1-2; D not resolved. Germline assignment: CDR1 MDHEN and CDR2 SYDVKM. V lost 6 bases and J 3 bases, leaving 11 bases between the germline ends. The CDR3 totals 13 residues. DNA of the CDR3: TGTGCCAGCAGGCCTACAGTGCACTATGGCTACACCTTC. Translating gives CASRPTVHYGYTF.

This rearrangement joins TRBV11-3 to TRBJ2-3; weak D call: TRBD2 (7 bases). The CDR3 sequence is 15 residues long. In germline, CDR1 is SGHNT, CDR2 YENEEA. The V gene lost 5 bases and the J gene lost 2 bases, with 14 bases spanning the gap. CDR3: CASSLGGGATDTQYF. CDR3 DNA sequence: TGTGCCAGCAGCCTCGGTGGGGGGGCCACAGATACGCAGTATTTT.

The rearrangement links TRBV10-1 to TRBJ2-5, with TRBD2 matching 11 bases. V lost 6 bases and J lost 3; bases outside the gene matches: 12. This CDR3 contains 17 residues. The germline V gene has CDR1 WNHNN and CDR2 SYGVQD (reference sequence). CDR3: CASSHISGGADEETQYF. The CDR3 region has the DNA TGCGCCAGCAGCCACATTAGCGGGGGGGCAGATGAAGAGACCCAGTACTTC.